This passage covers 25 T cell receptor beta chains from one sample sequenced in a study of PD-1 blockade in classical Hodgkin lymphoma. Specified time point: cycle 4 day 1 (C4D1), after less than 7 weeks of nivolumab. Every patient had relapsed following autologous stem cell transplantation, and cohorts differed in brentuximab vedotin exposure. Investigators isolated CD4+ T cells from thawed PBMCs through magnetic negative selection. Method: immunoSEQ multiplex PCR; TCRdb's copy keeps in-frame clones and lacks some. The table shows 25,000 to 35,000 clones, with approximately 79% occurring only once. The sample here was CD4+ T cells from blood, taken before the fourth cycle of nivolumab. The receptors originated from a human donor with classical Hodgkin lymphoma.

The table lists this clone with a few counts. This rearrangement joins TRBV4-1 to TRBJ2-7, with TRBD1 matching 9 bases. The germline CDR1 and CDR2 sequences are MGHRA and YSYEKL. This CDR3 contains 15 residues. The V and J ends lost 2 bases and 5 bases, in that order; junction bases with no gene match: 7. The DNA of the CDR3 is TGCGCCAGCAGCCAAAGTGGGACAGGGTCCCACGAGCAGTACTTC. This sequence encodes CASSQSGTGSHEQYF.

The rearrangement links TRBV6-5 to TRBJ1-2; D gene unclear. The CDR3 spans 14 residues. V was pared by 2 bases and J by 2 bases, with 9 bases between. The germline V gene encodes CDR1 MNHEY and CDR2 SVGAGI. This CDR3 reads CASSYTGRNYGYTF. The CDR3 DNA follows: TGTGCCAGCAGTTACACCGGACGGAACTATGGCTACACCTTC.

Written as DNA, the CDR3 is TGTGCCAGCACCCCGGGTCCGCAAATTTATGGCTACACCTTC. Translated: CASTPGPQIYGYTF. The chain employs TRBV6-5 and TRBJ1-2; D remains ambiguous. CDR1 is MNHEY, CDR2 SVGAGI, per germline. V lost 7 bases and J 5 bases, leaving 17 bases between the germline ends. This CDR3 is 14 amino acids long.

DNA of the CDR3: TGTGCCATCAGTGAACACAGGGATTCAACTGAAGCTTTCTTT. Translating it yields CAISEHRDSTEAFF. The genes are TRBV10-3 and TRBJ1-1, with TRBD1 as a possible D gene (6 bases). Trimming left V 3 bases short and J 5 bases short, with 13 bases between. The CDR3 has 14 amino acids. Germline loops: CDR1 ENHRY, CDR2 SYGVKD.

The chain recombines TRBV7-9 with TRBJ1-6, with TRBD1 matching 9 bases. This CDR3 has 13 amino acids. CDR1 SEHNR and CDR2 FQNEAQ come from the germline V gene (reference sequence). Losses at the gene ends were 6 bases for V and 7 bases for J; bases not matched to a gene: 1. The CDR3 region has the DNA TGTGCCAGCAGAGGACAGGGGAATTCACCCCTCCACTTT. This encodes CASRGQGNSPLHF.

CDR3 amino acids: CAISDQDRVVQGYTF. DNA of the CDR3: TGTGCCATCAGTGATCAGGACAGGGTAGTACAGGGCTACACCTTC. The rearrangement joins TRBV10-3 to TRBJ1-2; 8 nucleotides align to TRBD1. Germline CDR1 ENHRY, CDR2 SYGVKD. This CDR3 contains 15 residues. The junction had 11 bases not matched to a gene; V was cut back by 3 bases and J by 8 bases.

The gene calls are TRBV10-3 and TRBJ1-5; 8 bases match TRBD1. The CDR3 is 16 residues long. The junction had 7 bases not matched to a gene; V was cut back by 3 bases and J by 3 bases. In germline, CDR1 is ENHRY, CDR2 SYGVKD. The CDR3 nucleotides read TGTGCCATCAGTGACAGGGGGCGGATGACCAATCAGCCCCAGCATTTT. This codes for CAISDRGRMTNQPQHF.

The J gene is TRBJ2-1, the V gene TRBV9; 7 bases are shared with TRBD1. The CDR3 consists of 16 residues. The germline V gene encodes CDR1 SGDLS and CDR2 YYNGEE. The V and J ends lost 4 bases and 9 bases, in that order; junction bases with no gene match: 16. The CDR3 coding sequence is TGTGCCAGCAGCCCCCGACAGGGTTCGGCCGTTGGTGAGCAGTTCTTC. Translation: CASSPRQGSAVGEQFF.

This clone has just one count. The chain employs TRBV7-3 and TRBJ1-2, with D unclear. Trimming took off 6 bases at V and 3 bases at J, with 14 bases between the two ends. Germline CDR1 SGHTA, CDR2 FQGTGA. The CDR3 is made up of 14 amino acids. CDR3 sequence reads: CASSPSGQDYGYTF. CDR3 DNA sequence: TGTGCCAGCAGTCCCTCGGGCCAAGACTATGGCTACACCTTC.

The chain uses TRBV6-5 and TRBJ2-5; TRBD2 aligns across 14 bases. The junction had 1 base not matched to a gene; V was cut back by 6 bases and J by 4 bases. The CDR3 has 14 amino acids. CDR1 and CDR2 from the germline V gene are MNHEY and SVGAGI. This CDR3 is CASSGLAGGETQYF. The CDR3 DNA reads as TGTGCCAGCAGCGGACTAGCGGGAGGAGAGACCCAGTACTTC.

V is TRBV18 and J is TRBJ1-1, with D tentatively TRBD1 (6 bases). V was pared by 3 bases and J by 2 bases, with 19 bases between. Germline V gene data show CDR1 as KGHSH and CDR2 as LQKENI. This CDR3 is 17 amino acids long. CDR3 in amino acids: CASSPKNGGRSNTEAFF. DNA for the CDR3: TGTGCCAGCTCACCGAAAAACGGGGGCCGAAGTAACACTGAAGCTTTCTTT. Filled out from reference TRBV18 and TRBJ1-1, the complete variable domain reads NAGVMQNPRHLVRRRGQEARLRCSPMKGHSHVYWYRQLPEEGLKFMVYLQKENIIDESGMPKERFSAEFPKEGPSILRIQQVVRGDSAAYFCASSPKNGGRSNTEAFFGQGTRLTVV.

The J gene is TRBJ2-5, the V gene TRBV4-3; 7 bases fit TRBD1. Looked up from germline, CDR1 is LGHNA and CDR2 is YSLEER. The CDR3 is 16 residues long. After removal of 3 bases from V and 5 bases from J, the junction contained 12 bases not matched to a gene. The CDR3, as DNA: TGCGCCAGCAGCCAGTCGGCAGCCCAGGGGGTGGAGACCCAGTACTTC. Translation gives CASSQSAAQGVETQYF.

The CDR3 loop reads CAIRADSGGSPLHF. CDR3 bases: TGTGCCATCAGAGCAGACAGCGGGGGATCACCCCTCCACTTT. This chain uses TRBV10-3 with TRBJ1-6, with D possibly TRBD1 on 5 matching bases. Trimming left V 6 bases short and J 10 bases short, with 16 bases between. CDR3 length: 14 residues. Germline lookup yields CDR1 ENHRY and CDR2 SYGVKD.

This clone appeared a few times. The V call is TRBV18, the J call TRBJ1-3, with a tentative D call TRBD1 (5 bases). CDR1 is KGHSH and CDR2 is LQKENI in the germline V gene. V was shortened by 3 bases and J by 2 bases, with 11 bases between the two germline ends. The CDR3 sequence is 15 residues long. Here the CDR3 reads CASSPAGSAGNTIYF. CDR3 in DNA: TGTGCCAGCTCACCTGCAGGGAGCGCTGGAAACACCATATATTTT. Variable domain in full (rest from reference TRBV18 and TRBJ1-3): NAGVMQNPRHLVRRRGQEARLRCSPMKGHSHVYWYRQLPEEGLKFMVYLQKENIIDESGMPKERFSAEFPKEGPSILRIQQVVRGDSAAYFCASSPAGSAGNTIYFGEGSWLTVV.

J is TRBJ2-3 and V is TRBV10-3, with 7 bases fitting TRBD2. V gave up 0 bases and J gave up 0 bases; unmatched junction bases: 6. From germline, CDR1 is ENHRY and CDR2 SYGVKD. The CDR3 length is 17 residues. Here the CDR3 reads CAISESASGASTDTQYF. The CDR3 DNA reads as TGTGCCATCAGTGAGTCGGCTAGCGGAGCTAGCACAGATACGCAGTATTTT.

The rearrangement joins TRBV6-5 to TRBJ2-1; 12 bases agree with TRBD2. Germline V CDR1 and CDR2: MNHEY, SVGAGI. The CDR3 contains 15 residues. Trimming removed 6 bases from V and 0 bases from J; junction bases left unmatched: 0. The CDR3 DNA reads TGTGCCAGCAGGGGACTAGCGGGCTCCTACAATGAGCAGTTCTTC. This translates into CASRGLAGSYNEQFF.

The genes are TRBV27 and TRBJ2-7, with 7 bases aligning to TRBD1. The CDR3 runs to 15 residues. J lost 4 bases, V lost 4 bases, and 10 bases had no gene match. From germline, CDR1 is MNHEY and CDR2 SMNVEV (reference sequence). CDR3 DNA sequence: TGTGCCAGCAGTTCGCTACCGGGACAGTCATACGAGCAGTACTTC. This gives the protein CASSSLPGQSYEQYF.

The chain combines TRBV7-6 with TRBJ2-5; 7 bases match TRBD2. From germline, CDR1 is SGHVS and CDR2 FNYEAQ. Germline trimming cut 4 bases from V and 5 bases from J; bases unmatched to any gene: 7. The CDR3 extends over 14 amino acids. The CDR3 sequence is CASSSAGEGETQYF. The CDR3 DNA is TGTGCCAGCAGCTCGGCGGGAGAGGGTGAGACCCAGTACTTC. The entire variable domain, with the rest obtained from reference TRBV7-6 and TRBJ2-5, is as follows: GAGVSQSPRYKVTKRGQDVALRCDPISGHVSLYWYRQALGQGPEFLTYFNYEAQQDKSGLPNDRFSAERPEGSISTLTIQRTEQRDSAMYRCASSSAGEGETQYFGPGTRLLVL.

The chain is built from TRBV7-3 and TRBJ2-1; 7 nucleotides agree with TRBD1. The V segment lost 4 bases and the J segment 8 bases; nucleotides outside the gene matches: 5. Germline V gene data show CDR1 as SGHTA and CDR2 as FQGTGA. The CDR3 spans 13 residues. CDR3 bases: TGTGCCAGCAGCTCAGGGGGTCTCGATGAGCAGTTCTTC. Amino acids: CASSSGGLDEQFF.

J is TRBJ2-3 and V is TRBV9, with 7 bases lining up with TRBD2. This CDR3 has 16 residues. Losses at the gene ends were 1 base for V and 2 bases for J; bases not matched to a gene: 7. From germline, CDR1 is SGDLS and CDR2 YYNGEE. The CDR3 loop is CASSVTRAGSTDTQYF. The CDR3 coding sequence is TGTGCCAGCAGCGTAACCCGAGCGGGGTCCACAGATACGCAGTATTTT.

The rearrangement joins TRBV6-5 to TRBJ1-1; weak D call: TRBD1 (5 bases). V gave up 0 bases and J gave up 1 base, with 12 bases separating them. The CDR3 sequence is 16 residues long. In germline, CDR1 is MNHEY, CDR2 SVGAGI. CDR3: CASSYSNRLANTEAFF. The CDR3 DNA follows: TGTGCCAGCAGTTACTCGAACAGGTTAGCGAACACTGAAGCTTTCTTT.

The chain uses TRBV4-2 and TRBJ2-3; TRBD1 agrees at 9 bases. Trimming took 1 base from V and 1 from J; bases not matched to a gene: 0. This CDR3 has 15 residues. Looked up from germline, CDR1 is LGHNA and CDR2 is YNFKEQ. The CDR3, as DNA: TGTGCCAGCAGCCAAGGACAGGGGGGCACAGATACGCAGTATTTT. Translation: CASSQGQGGTDTQYF.

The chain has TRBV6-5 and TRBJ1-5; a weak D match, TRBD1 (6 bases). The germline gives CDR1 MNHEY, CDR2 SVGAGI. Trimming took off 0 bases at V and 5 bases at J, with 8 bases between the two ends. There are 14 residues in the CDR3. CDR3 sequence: CASSYSGGHQPQHF. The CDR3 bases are TGTGCCAGCAGTTACTCGGGGGGCCATCAGCCCCAGCATTTT.

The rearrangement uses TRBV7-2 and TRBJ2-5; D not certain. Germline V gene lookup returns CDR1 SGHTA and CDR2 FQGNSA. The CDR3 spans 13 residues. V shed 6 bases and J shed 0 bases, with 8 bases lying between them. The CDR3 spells CASRTDYQETQYF. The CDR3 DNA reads TGTGCCAGCAGAACAGACTACCAAGAGACCCAGTACTTC.

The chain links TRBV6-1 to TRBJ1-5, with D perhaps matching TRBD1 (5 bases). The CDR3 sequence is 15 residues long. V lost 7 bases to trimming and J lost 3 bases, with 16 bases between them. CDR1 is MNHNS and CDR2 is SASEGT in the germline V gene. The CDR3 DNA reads TGTGCCAGCACCTTAGAATGGGGGTTCAATCAGCCCCAGCATTTT. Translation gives CASTLEWGFNQPQHF.